The T cell receptor beta chain described here comes from a study of cytomegalovirus exposure and HLA in healthy donors. The overall study: Earlier results showed roughly 120 million unique TCR beta sequences derived from around 170 million T cells.

The germline V gene encodes CDR1 SQVTM and CDR2 ANQGSEA. The CDR3 contains 14 residues. V trimming: 5 bases; J trimming: 0 bases; junction bases outside the gene matches: 3. Primers included in the PCR were 60 Vbeta and 13 Jbeta primers. Repertoires were generated with immunoSEQ multiplex PCR, while TCRdb's copy carries only in-frame clones and drops some. The sample includes about 93,000 clones, about two thirds of them seen just once. The sequenced sample consisted of PBMCs. This sequence joins TRBV29-1 and TRBJ2-2, with 7 bases identical to TRBD2. The sequence came from a boy aged 5-17 years in good health and CMV-seropositive. The DNA for the CDR3 is TGCAGCGTTTGGGGGGGTACGAACACCGGGGAGCTGTTTTTT. Protein sequence: CSVWGGTNTGELFF.